Shown below are 12 T cell receptor beta chains from a single sample sequenced in a study of blood T cell repertoires in COVID-19. Generated by immunoSEQ multiplex PCR, the TCRdb table keeps only in-frame clones and is missing some. This sample has more than 120,000 clones, with about 91% found just once. The sequenced sample consisted of peripheral blood. These TCRs come from a woman in her forties or fifties with acute or convalescent COVID-19.

This chain uses TRBV4-1 with TRBJ2-3; D call uncertain. V was pared by 4 bases and J by 6 bases, with 11 bases between. Germline V gives CDR1 MGHRA, CDR2 YSYEKL. The CDR3 sequence is 13 residues long. DNA for the CDR3: TGCGCCAGCAGCCTACTCCTTCACGATACGCAGTATTTT. Translation gives CASSLLLHDTQYF.

The V and J genes are TRBV3-1 (or the pseudogene TRBV3-2) and TRBJ2-1, with 8 positions matching TRBD1. Germline V gene data show CDR1 as LGHDT and CDR2 as YNNKEL (reference sequence). The CDR3 is 15 residues long. Losses at the gene ends were 0 bases for V and 7 bases for J; bases not matched to a gene: 5. CDR3 bases: TGTGCCAGCAGCCAAGATAGCAGGGGGCCTAATGAGCAGTTCTTC. It specifies CASSQDSRGPNEQFF.

The chain recombines TRBV19 with TRBJ1-5, with TRBD1 matching 11 bases. CDR3 length equals 15 residues. Germline V gene sequence: CDR1 LNHDA, CDR2 SQIVND (reference sequence). J was trimmed by 6 bases and V by 4 bases; bases with no gene match: 5. The CDR3 sequence: CASSTGTGGVQPQHF. The CDR3, as DNA: TGTGCCAGTAGTACCGGGACAGGGGGAGTTCAGCCCCAGCATTTT.

CDR3 DNA: TGTGCCCGGACAGTTGCCGTGAACACTGAAGCTTTCTTT. Encoded protein: CARTVAVNTEAFF. The genes are TRBV30 and TRBJ1-1; D might be TRBD1 (6 bases). The CDR3 contains 13 residues. Per germline, CDR1 GTSNPN and CDR2 SVGIG (reference sequence). Deletions cut 8 bases from V and 0 bases from J, with 13 bases between.

The chain couples TRBV11-2 to TRBJ1-3; 8 nucleotides line up with TRBD1. Per germline, CDR1 SGHAT and CDR2 FQNNGV. V trimming: 0 bases; J trimming: 2 bases; junction bases outside the gene matches: 3. CDR3 length equals 16 residues. The CDR3 DNA sequence: TGTGCCAGCAGCTTAGACTGGACAGGGACTGGAAACACCATATATTTT. This translates into CASSLDWTGTGNTIYF.

CDR3 coding DNA: TGCAGCGTGACACTTACAGGGGAAAGAAAGCAGTACTTC. Its translation: CSVTLTGERKQYF. The chain employs TRBV29-1 and TRBJ2-7; 7 bases are shared with TRBD1. This CDR3 comprises 13 residues. Unmatched junction bases numbered 13, after V lost 6 bases and J lost 8 bases. CDR1 is SQVTM and CDR2 is ANQGSEA in the germline V gene.

V and J are TRBV13 and TRBJ1-2; 10 positions agree with TRBD1. The CDR3 consists of 14 residues. CDR1 is PRHDT, CDR2 FYEKMQ, per germline (reference sequence). Unmatched junction bases numbered 3, after V lost 0 bases and J lost 8 bases. CDR3 region: CASSLGTGGSGYTF. CDR3 in DNA: TGTGCCAGCAGCTTAGGGACAGGGGGCTCGGGCTACACCTTC.

This clone was observed once. CDR3 sequence (DNA): TGTGCCAGCAGTGGAAGCAGGGCTAGGACTGAAGCTTTCTTT. This sequence encodes CASSGSRARTEAFF. The rearrangement links TRBV2 to TRBJ1-1; possible D gene TRBD1, 5 bases. The CDR3 is made up of 14 amino acids. V was trimmed by 4 bases and J by 5 bases, leaving 14 bases between them. CDR1 and CDR2 (germline): SNHLY, FYNNEI.

The rearrangement links TRBV27 to TRBJ1-2; the match to TRBD1 covers 10 bases. CDR1 is MNHEY, CDR2 SMNVEV, per germline (reference sequence). With V trimmed by 5 bases and J by 5 bases, 2 bases remained unmatched. The CDR3 is 13 residues long. Here the CDR3 reads CASSRDRGYGYTF. The CDR3, as DNA: TGTGCCAGCAGTCGGGACAGGGGATATGGCTACACCTTC.

The CDR3 sequence: CASRMDSYGYTF. CDR3 nucleotide sequence: TGTGCCAGCAGGATGGACAGCTATGGCTACACCTTC. The rearrangement joins TRBV28 to TRBJ1-2, with D perhaps TRBD1 (6 bases). Looked up from germline, CDR1 is MDHEN and CDR2 is SYDVKM. This CDR3 region has 12 residues. Trimming cost V 6 bases and J 4 bases, with 9 bases left between them.

The chain recombines TRBV29-1 with TRBJ2-2, with 8 bases fitting TRBD2. This CDR3 region has 13 residues. V gave up 6 bases and J gave up 3 bases; unmatched junction bases: 3. Germline-derived CDR1 and CDR2 are SQVTM and ANQGSEA. Written as DNA, the CDR3 is TGCAGCGTCGGGGGGGGTTACACCGGGGAGCTGTTTTTT. Amino acids: CSVGGGYTGELFF.

The CDR3 DNA is TGTGCCAGCAGTAACCCGGGAGTCCCAGCTCTTGAAGCTTTCTTT. Translated, it gives CASSNPGVPALEAFF. The V and J genes are TRBV27 and TRBJ1-1, with unresolved D. V was trimmed by 5 bases and J by 7 bases, leaving 20 bases between them. Per germline, CDR1 MNHEY and CDR2 SMNVEV (reference sequence). The CDR3 spans 15 residues.